The T cell receptor beta chain described here comes from a study of early T cells in non-severe SARS-CoV-2 infection. Study in general: Chains were unpaired, as sequencing was done on bulk RNA from unsorted whole blood.

Many counts were recorded for this clonotype. Its target is not known. Germline assignment: CDR1 DFQATT and CDR2 SNEGSKA (reference sequence). This CDR3 spans 17 amino acids. V lost 1 base to trimming and J lost 0 bases; unmatched junction nucleotides: 9. Study results and caveats: Anti-spike CD8 responses were favored in VDJdb matching, and private and CD4 specificities were missed.

Unique molecular identifiers were added to individual cDNA molecules. TCRdb itself ran the 5' RACE reads through MiXCR, one entry per CDR3 protein. In the table there are 30,000 to 35,000 distinct CDR3 sequences, less than 8% of which are singletons. Source material: whole blood. This chain connects TRBV20-1 to TRBJ2-4, with 7 bases identical to TRBD1. This clonotype originated in an adult who was a healthcare worker with PCR-confirmed SARS-CoV-2 infection or an uninfected control (not recorded which). CDR3 in DNA: TGCAGTGCTAGAGCCCACAGGGGAGCAGCAGCCAAAAACATTCAGTACTTC. This encodes CSARAHRGAAAKNIQYF.